This T cell receptor beta chain is from a study of beta chain features in type 1 diabetes. This clone occurred a few times. Its antigen is as yet unknown. General study results and limits: Among all four CD4+ subsets, Type 1 diabetes patients had TCRB CDR3s that were moderately but significantly shorter.

The entirety of the isolated RNA underwent reverse transcription, so expressed TCRB transcripts were sequenced. Sequencing was performed with immunoSEQ multiplex PCR; in TCRdb, only in-frame clones are kept and a portion is missing. In the table there are 300,000 to 450,000 clones, roughly 12% of which are singletons. Material for sequencing was naive CD4+ T cells from blood. This receptor was obtained from a woman aged 18-29 years with type 1 diabetes.

CDR3: CASSLDGGDGYTF. CDR3 DNA: TGTGCCAGCAGCTTAGACGGGGGAGATGGCTACACCTTC. The genes are TRBV7-9 and TRBJ1-2; D perhaps matches TRBD1 (5 bases). Germline V gene lookup returns CDR1 SEHNR and CDR2 FQNEAQ (reference sequence). The ends were cut back, 1 base at V and 6 bases at J, with 9 bases in the middle. The CDR3 totals 13 residues. The variable domain in full, completed from reference TRBV7-9 and TRBJ1-2, reads DTGVSQNPRHKITKRGQNVTFRCDPISEHNRLYWYRQTLGQGPEFLTYFQNEAQLEKSRLLSDRFSAERPKGSFSTLEIQRTEQGDSAMYLCASSLDGGDGYTFGSGTRLTVV.